These T cell receptor beta chains were read from a single sample in a study of brain T cells in children with intractable seizures. Produced via immunoSEQ multiplex PCR; TCRdb's table is partial and in-frame only. Of over 3,000 clones in the sample, about 78% were seen once. The sequencing here drew on resected brain tissue, taken at surgery. The receptors derive from a girl aged 2-10 years with Rasmussen encephalitis and intractable seizures. Both conserved end residues are part of each CDR3.

j_call v_call cdr3_aa
TRBJ2-7 TRBV7-9 CASSLKGERGNYEQYF
TRBJ1-1 TRBV28 CASSSLTGLPMNTEAFF
TRBJ1-5 TRBV11-1 CASSFLWLNQPQHF
TRBJ2-1 TRBV4-1 CASSPQNREDEQFF
TRBJ2-1 TRBV27 CASSFGSYNEQFF
TRBJ2-1 TRBV9 CASSVGQGAYNEQFF
TRBJ2-2 TRBV7-9 CASSPNTGELFF
TRBJ1-5 TRBV28 CASSLGDLSHQPQHF
TRBJ1-1 TRBV5-4 CASSLQVSDTEAFF
TRBJ2-1 TRBV2 CASSKTGTVYNEQFF
TRBJ2-2 TRBV5-3 CARSLCPTNTGELFF
TRBJ1-2 TRBV9 CASSVDLNYGYTF
TRBJ1-1 TRBV9 CASTPLGGEAFF
TRBJ2-1 TRBV5-4 CASSPPGPEGEQFF
TRBJ2-1 TRBV10-1 CAPPAGASYNEQFF
TRBJ1-6 TRBV5-4 CASSSGQGNSPLHF
TRBJ1-2 TRBV15 CATSREGGVGYGYTF
TRBJ2-4 TRBV5-1 CASSPDSWENIQYF
TRBJ1-2 TRBV5-6 CASSVEFIGYTF
TRBJ2-7 TRBV6-6 CASSSPGTPYEQYF
TRBJ2-6 TRBV5-5 CASSLVAGGYSGANVLTF
TRBJ1-5 TRBV6-5 CASSDRGRYQPQHF
TRBJ1-5 TRBV11-3 CASSLGGSNQPQHF
TRBJ2-1 TRBV9 CASSVDAGGAGGSNEQFF
TRBJ2-7 TRBV19 CASCVDHWAGKPYEQYF
TRBJ1-2 TRBV12-3/TRBV12-4 CASSLGGGGYTF
TRBJ2-5 TRBV27 CASSLIGLAGETQYF
TRBJ2-5 TRBV9 CASSVGGLPLQETQYF
TRBJ2-1 TRBV30 CAWRRGQGATYNEQFF
TRBJ2-1 TRBV7-9 CASSLSKTSDNEQFF
TRBJ2-3 TRBV9 CASSVGVSTDTQYF
TRBJ1-5 TRBV6-1 CASSEWVGGEQPQHF
TRBJ2-3 TRBV5-4 CASSLSGGSADTQYF
TRBJ2-3 TRBV28 CASSFPLSTDTQYF
TRBJ2-1 TRBV7-2 CASSLQVNEQFF
TRBJ1-2 TRBV28 CASRPRQGPWGYTF
TRBJ2-2 TRBV19 CASSIKGALNTGELFF
TRBJ2-1 TRBV11-3 CASSSREDYNEQFF
TRBJ1-6 TRBV7-8 CASSPDVGYNSPLHF
TRBJ2-1 TRBV18 CASSAGSGRLYNEQFF
TRBJ1-4 TRBV28 CASGGGLVGKLFF
TRBJ2-7 TRBV19 CASSIVRGREQYF
TRBJ2-1 TRBV29-1 CSVEDRGEVYNEQFF
TRBJ1-2 TRBV6-5 CASSYSKSAEHYTF
TRBJ2-3 TRBV29-1 CSVLSFDTQYF
TRBJ2-6 TRBV7-9 CASSQDTGANVLTF
TRBJ1-1 TRBV9 CASSADRADTEAFF
TRBJ2-5 TRBV7-9 CASSIGQSQETQYF
TRBJ2-3 TRBV27 CASSTFTGSTDTQYF
TRBJ2-6 TRBV28 CASSLGGGANVLTF
TRBJ2-3 TRBV10-2 CASSEWKRTDTQYF
TRBJ2-7 TRBV20-1 CSARLGYEQYF
TRBJ1-2 TRBV5-4 CASSLQEGFLGYTF
TRBJ2-2 TRBV7-2 CASSLLGQGSTGELFF
TRBJ2-5 TRBV11-3 CASSLGSRDWGQETQYF
TRBJ2-7 TRBV7-2 CASSLVGTGVTYEQYF
TRBJ2-1 TRBV5-1 CASSSQGYEQFF